This is a list of T cell receptor beta chains from one sample in a study of blood T cell repertoires in COVID-19. Profiling relied on immunoSEQ multiplex PCR, and the TCRdb table lists in-frame clones only, not all of them. The sample shows about 170,000 clones, about 92% of them seen only once. Source material: peripheral blood. The receptors stem from a man aged 25 to 40 with COVID-19, enrolled during active disease. CDR3s include the opening cysteine and the closing phenylalanine or tryptophan. The D gene is left open where the match is weak. The size of a clone is reported for some rows only, either as once, few or many, or as a class for expanded clones.

>TRBD2|TRBV19|.|TRBJ2-3
CASRPRAGGFSTDTQYF
TGTGCCAGTAGACCCCGGGCGGGGGGGTTTAGCACAGATACGCAGTATTTT
>TRBD2|TRBV9|.|TRBJ2-2
CASSVGSGGAFGELFF
TGTGCCAGCAGCGTAGGTAGCGGGGGGGCCTTCGGGGAGCTGTTTTTT
>.|TRBV7-9|once|TRBJ2-1
CASSLADYVSEFF
TGTGCCAGCAGCTTAGCGGACTACGTCTCGGAGTTCTTC
>.|TRBV4-3|.|TRBJ2-3
CASSQGTGPIWDTQYF
TGCGCCAGCAGCCAAGGGACTGGACCTATCTGGGATACGCAGTATTTT
>TRBD2|TRBV4-1|.|TRBJ2-1
CASSPRAGESHNEQFF
TGCGCCAGCAGCCCTAGGGCGGGAGAATCCCACAATGAGCAGTTCTTC
>TRBD1|TRBV12-3/TRBV12-4|.|TRBJ1-1
CASSIQGGTEAFF
TGTGCCAGCAGTATACAGGGGGGCACTGAAGCTTTCTTT
>.|TRBV12-3/TRBV12-4|.|TRBJ2-3
CASSFVTAGSRF
TGTGCCAGCAGTTTTGTGACTGCGGGGTCTCGTTTT
>.|TRBV4-2|.|TRBJ1-1
CASSQDGQNTEAFF
TGTGCCAGCAGCCAAGATGGACAGAACACTGAAGCTTTCTTT
>TRBD1|TRBV24-1|.|TRBJ2-1
CATREDRYNEQFF
TGTGCCACCAGGGAGGACAGGTACAATGAGCAGTTCTTC
>.|TRBV19|.|TRBJ1-2
CASSIRGRTDGYTF
TGTGCCAGTAGTATACGAGGCAGGACTGATGGCTACACCTTC
>.|TRBV6-5|.|TRBJ2-7
CASMPDRRKEQYF
TGTGCCAGCATGCCGGACAGAAGGAAGGAGCAGTACTTC
>TRBD2|TRBV11-2|.|TRBJ2-7
CASSLDSSGRMSRSYEQYF
TGTGCCAGCAGCTTAGATTCTAGCGGGAGGATGTCAAGGAGCTACGAGCAGTACTTC
>.|TRBV9|.|TRBJ2-7
CASSVAPAGEQYF
TGTGCCAGCAGCGTAGCCCCGGCCGGGGAGCAGTACTTC
>.|TRBV3-1/TRBV3-2|.|TRBJ2-7
CASSQEALTSYEQYF
TGTGCCAGCAGCCAGGAAGCGCTCACCTCCTACGAGCAGTACTTC
>.|TRBV2|.|TRBJ2-7
CASWGDKSYEQYF
TGTGCCAGCTGGGGAGACAAGTCCTACGAGCAGTACTTC
>.|TRBV5-1|.|TRBJ1-2
CASSLDRNRIANYGYTF
TGCGCCAGCAGCTTGGACAGGAACAGGATAGCTAACTATGGCTACACCTTC
>.|TRBV27|.|TRBJ1-6
CASHALGARYSPLHF
TGTGCCAGCCACGCGTTGGGGGCGCGGTATTCACCCCTCCACTTT